These 24 T cell receptor beta chains were sequenced from one sample in a study of cytomegalovirus exposure and HLA in healthy donors. The PCR employed 60 Vbeta primers together with 13 Jbeta primers. The assay was immunoSEQ multiplex PCR, and TCRdb's table has in-frame clones only and misses some. This table holds some 150,000 clones, approximately 77% found once. Sequenced sample: PBMCs. These TCRs come from a middle-aged woman in good health and CMV-seronegative.

The chain links TRBV4-1 to TRBJ2-7; 8 nucleotides line up with TRBD1. The J segment lost 3 bases and the V segment lost 3 bases, leaving 7 bases of the junction unmatched. CDR3 length: 15 residues. Germline V lookup: CDR1 MGHRA, CDR2 YSYEKL. In DNA, the CDR3 is TGCGCCAGCAGCCAGTCCGGGACAGGAAACTACGAGCAGTACTTC. This translates into CASSQSGTGNYEQYF.

This clone was picked up a small number of times. The chain couples TRBV6-5 to TRBJ1-3; no clear D. CDR3 length: 16 amino acids. V gave up 0 bases and J gave up 4 bases, with 13 bases separating them. Germline CDR1 MNHEY, CDR2 SVGAGI. For the CDR3, the DNA is TGTGCCAGCAGTTACTCGACCATCCACAGAGGAAACACCATATATTTT. Residues: CASSYSTIHRGNTIYF.

The V and J genes are TRBV12-5 and TRBJ2-5; a possible D gene is TRBD2 (7 bases). The CDR3 covers 13 residues. CDR1 is LGHNT and CDR2 is FRNRAP in the germline V gene. V was clipped by 7 bases and J by 1 base, with 10 bases between them. The CDR3 DNA is TGTGCTAGTGTCGCGGGGGCCCAAGAGACCCAGTACTTC. Its translation: CASVAGAQETQYF.

The chain links TRBV28 to TRBJ1-5; the D gene is possibly TRBD1 (6 bases). The CDR3 runs to 14 residues. V was cut by 1 base and J by 6 bases, with 10 bases left in between. Germline assignment: CDR1 MDHEN and CDR2 SYDVKM. The CDR3 bases are TGTGCCAGCAGTTTATCCTCAGGGGTTCAGCCCCAGCATTTT. Amino acids: CASSLSSGVQPQHF.

As to this clone: The junction departs from the called germline gene at one end, perhaps through a read error. The chain couples TRBV7-2 to TRBJ1-2; 7 positions agree with TRBD1. The germline gives CDR1 SGHTA, CDR2 FQGNSA. The CDR3 has 15 amino acids. CDR3 sequence: CASSLTTGSVRGAFF. The CDR3 DNA reads TGTGCCAGCAGCTTAACGACAGGGAGTGTCCGCGGGGCCTTCTTC.

The CDR3 DNA follows: TGTGCCAGCAGCCCCGGGACAGGGTGGAGTGAAGCTTTCTTT. Translated, it gives CASSPGTGWSEAFF. The chain combines TRBV7-6 with TRBJ1-1; 9 bases line up with TRBD1. Germline V lookup: CDR1 SGHVS, CDR2 FNYEAQ. The CDR3 length is 14 residues. The V gene end was trimmed by 5 bases and the J gene end by 7 bases; junction bases not matched to a gene: 8.

The genes are TRBV5-1 and TRBJ2-7, with a tentative D call TRBD1 (6 bases). The CDR3 spans 15 residues. The V gene lost 4 bases and the J gene lost 4 bases, with 18 bases spanning the gap. Germline loops: CDR1 SGHRS, CDR2 YFSETQ. The CDR3 DNA reads as TGCGCCAGCAGCATAAGACAGGCGGGCGGATACGAGCAGTACTTC. It specifies CASSIRQAGGYEQYF.

The chain recombines TRBV5-6 with TRBJ1-1, with unresolved D. The V and J ends lost 4 bases and 7 bases respectively, with 20 bases between them. Per germline, CDR1 SGHDT and CDR2 YYEEEE. The CDR3 is 15 amino acids. The CDR3 is CASSRIVLTEGEAFF. In DNA form, the CDR3 reads TGTGCCAGCAGCCGTATAGTCCTTACCGAGGGTGAAGCTTTCTTT.

This clone was observed a handful of times. The J gene is TRBJ1-1, the V gene TRBV5-5, with D unclear. Germline assignment: CDR1 SGHKS and CDR2 YYEKEE (reference sequence). V was shortened by 0 bases and J by 3 bases, with 6 bases between the two germline ends. The CDR3 has 13 amino acids. The CDR3 DNA reads TGTGCCAGCAGCTTGGCCTCGGACACTGAAGCTTTCTTT. This translates into CASSLASDTEAFF.

This clone was detected once. The rearrangement uses TRBV27 and TRBJ2-2, with TRBD1 matching over 11 bases. CDR3 length: 15 residues. Germline CDR1 is MNHEY and CDR2 is SMNVEV (reference sequence). Unmatched junction bases numbered 3, after V lost 5 bases and J lost 4 bases. DNA for the CDR3: TGTGCCAGCAGTGCCGGGACAGGGGGCACCGGGGAGCTGTTTTTT. This encodes CASSAGTGGTGELFF.

CDR3 DNA sequence: TGTGCCAGCAGTTATTCCGGGACAGTAACCGGGGAGCTGTTTTTT. It yields the protein CASSYSGTVTGELFF. This sequence joins TRBV6-5 and TRBJ2-2; 7 bases align to TRBD1. The trim removed 3 bases at V and 5 bases at J, leaving 6 bases unmatched. The CDR3 has 15 residues. The germline V gene has CDR1 MNHEY and CDR2 SVGAGI.

The chain is built from TRBV19 and TRBJ1-2; D remains unclear. The CDR3 spans 15 residues. Germline V CDR1 and CDR2: LNHDA, SQIVND (reference sequence). V dropped 5 bases and J dropped 4 bases, with 17 bases sitting between them. CDR3 DNA sequence: TGTGCCAGTAGTCCAACGACGCTAGGTGGCTATGGCTACACCTTC. This encodes CASSPTTLGGYGYTF.

This sequence joins TRBV7-9 and TRBJ2-7; TRBD1 matches 7 bases. V gave up 6 bases and J gave up 1 base; unmatched junction bases: 6. Per germline, CDR1 SEHNR and CDR2 FQNEAQ (reference sequence). The CDR3 has 14 residues. CDR3 nucleotide sequence: TGTGCCAGCAGTCCATGGGGACAGTCCTACGAGCAGTACTTC. It codes for CASSPWGQSYEQYF.

This clone came up a few times. An end of the junction differs from the germline gene, which may be a read error. The chain uses TRBV7-9 and TRBJ2-2, with D possibly matching TRBD1 (5 bases). The CDR3 consists of 16 residues. Germline V CDR1 and CDR2: SEHNR, FQNEAQ (reference sequence). In DNA form, the CDR3 reads TGTTCCAGCAGCTCGCACAGGAGTCGGAACACCGGGGAGCTGTTTTTT. As protein: CSSSSHRSRNTGELFF.

The V and J genes are TRBV28 and TRBJ1-5; 9 bases map to TRBD1. The trim removed 4 bases at V and 6 bases at J, leaving 10 bases unmatched. From germline, CDR1 is MDHEN and CDR2 SYDVKM. This CDR3 has 16 amino acids. The CDR3 bases are TGTGCCAGCAGTTCTCTCGGGACAGGGCCCGCTCAGCCCCAGCATTTT. It specifies CASSSLGTGPAQPQHF.

V is TRBV29-1 and J is TRBJ2-3, with TRBD2 matching 12 bases. The CDR3 runs 16 residues. J lost 5 bases, V lost 4 bases, and 10 bases had no gene match. Looked up from germline, CDR1 is SQVTM and CDR2 is ANQGSEA. Here the CDR3 reads CSVGPSGGANVDTQYF. CDR3 in DNA: TGCAGCGTTGGCCCTAGCGGGGGGGCCAACGTAGATACGCAGTATTTT.

V usage is TRBV2 and J usage is TRBJ1-4; D is perhaps TRBD1 (6 bases). V lost 5 bases to trimming and J lost 1 base, with 8 bases between them. The CDR3 is 14 amino acids. Germline V gives CDR1 SNHLY, CDR2 FYNNEI. Here the CDR3 DNA reads TGTGCCAGCAGTTCACAGGGAACTAATGAAAAACTGTTTTTT. Translation gives CASSSQGTNEKLFF.

The V and J genes are TRBV7-3 and TRBJ1-2; TRBD1 agrees at 8 bases. Per the germline V gene, CDR1 is SGHTA and CDR2 is FQGTGA. CDR3 size: 14 residues. J gave up 4 bases and V 5 bases, and 6 bases lay outside the gene matches. The chain's CDR3 is CASSPGTGVYGYTF. CDR3 coding DNA: TGTGCCAGCAGCCCGGGGACAGGAGTCTATGGCTACACCTTC.

The genes are TRBV19 and TRBJ2-2; 7 positions match TRBD2. This CDR3 region has 16 residues. Germline V lookup: CDR1 LNHDA, CDR2 SQIVND (reference sequence). V was pared by 8 bases and J by 1 base, with 10 bases of the junction left unmatched. For the CDR3, the DNA is TGTGCCAGTTCCCAACGGGTAGCGGGGAACACCGGGGAGCTGTTTTTT. Protein product: CASSQRVAGNTGELFF. The whole variable domain, filled in from reference TRBV19 and TRBJ2-2, reads DGGITQSPKYLFRKEGQNVTLSCEQNLNHDAMYWYRQDPGQGLRLIYYSQIVNDFQKGDIAEGYSVSREKKESFPLTVTSAQKNPTAFYLCASSQRVAGNTGELFFGEGSRLTVL.

Here the CDR3 DNA reads TGTGCCAGCAGTCTTCCGGGACACTACTGCACCTTC. Protein sequence: CASSLPGHYCTF. The chain has TRBV6-1 and TRBJ1-2; the D gene is possibly TRBD1 (6 bases). The V gene lost 5 bases and the J gene lost 13 bases, with 17 bases spanning the gap. CDR1 is MNHNS and CDR2 is SASEGT in the germline V gene. The CDR3 consists of 12 residues.

This clone has a single count. The gene calls are TRBV9 and TRBJ2-2, with D unresolved. The ends were cut back, 0 bases at V and 6 bases at J, with 6 bases in the middle. Germline V lookup: CDR1 SGDLS, CDR2 YYNGEE. The length of the CDR3 is 13 residues. CDR3 sequence (DNA): TGTGCCAGCAGCGTAGTTTTCGCCGGGGAGCTGTTTTTT. This codes for CASSVVFAGELFF.

The V gene is TRBV27, the J gene TRBJ1-4; tentative D call: TRBD1 (6 bases). The ends were cut back, 2 bases at V and 6 bases at J, with 19 bases in the middle. This CDR3 is 17 amino acids long. CDR1 MNHEY and CDR2 SMNVEV come from the germline V gene (reference sequence). CDR3 in amino acids: CASSLRGWAGIDEKLFF. CDR3 sequence (DNA): TGTGCCAGCAGTTTAAGGGGGTGGGCAGGGATAGATGAAAAACTGTTTTTT.

The rearrangement joins TRBV10-1 to TRBJ2-7; TRBD1 might be the D (6 bases). Trimming pared 4 bases from V and 4 bases from J, leaving 8 bases between. The CDR3 extends over 12 amino acids. CDR1 is WNHNN and CDR2 is SYGVQD in the germline V gene (reference sequence). The CDR3 sequence: CASSAGQYEQYF. Written as DNA, the CDR3 is TGCGCCAGCAGTGCAGGACAGTACGAGCAGTACTTC.

The gene calls are TRBV10-3 and TRBJ1-2, with 10 bases lining up with TRBD1. V shed 5 bases, J shed 3 bases, and the junction held 9 bases outside the gene matches. The germline gives CDR1 ENHRY, CDR2 SYGVKD. CDR3 size: 16 residues. The CDR3 reads CAISLRDRGADYGYTF. CDR3 DNA: TGTGCCATCAGTCTCCGGGACAGGGGCGCAGACTATGGCTACACCTTC.